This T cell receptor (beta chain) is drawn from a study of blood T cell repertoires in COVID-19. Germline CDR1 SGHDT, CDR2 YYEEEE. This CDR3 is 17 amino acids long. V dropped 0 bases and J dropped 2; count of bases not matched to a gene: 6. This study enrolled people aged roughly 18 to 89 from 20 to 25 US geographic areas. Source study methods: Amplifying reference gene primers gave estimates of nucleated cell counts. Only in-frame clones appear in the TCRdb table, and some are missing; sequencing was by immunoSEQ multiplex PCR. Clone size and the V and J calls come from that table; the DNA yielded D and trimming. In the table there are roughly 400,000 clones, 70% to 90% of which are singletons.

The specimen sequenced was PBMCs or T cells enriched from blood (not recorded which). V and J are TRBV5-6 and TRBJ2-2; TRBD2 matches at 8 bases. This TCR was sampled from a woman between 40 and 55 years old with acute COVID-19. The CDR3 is CASSLASRGANTGELFF. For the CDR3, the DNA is TGTGCCAGCAGCTTGGCCTCGCGGGGGGCTAACACCGGGGAGCTGTTTTTT.